The clone carrying this TCR beta chain appeared many times. The antigen is undetermined. Within a library made for alpha chains, this beta chain is off target, and its count is uninformative. The data are from a study of spatial heterogeneity in lung cancer. Study results and caveats: Higher tumor mutation counts went along with higher counts of expanded intratumoral alpha and beta TCRs. As ubiquitous and regional nonsynonymous mutations varied, counts of ubiquitous and regional expanded TCRs tracked them, respectively. Coverage of tumor T cells, an estimated figure, was approximately 7% for alpha and around 12% for beta chains.

The germline V gene has CDR1 MNHEY and CDR2 SMNVEV (reference sequence). With 6 bases removed from V and 0 bases from J, the gap between germline ends came to 6 bases. This CDR3 spans 14 amino acids. Documented time point: sample taken at primary tumor resection. Samples came from 65 to 75 TRACERx patients with untreated early-stage lung cancer. Whole RNA, isolated from tumor, nontumor lung or frozen PBMC, was sequenced without prior sorting. Each CDR3 protein gets one entry after TCRdb re-called the 5' RACE reads with MiXCR. The sample yields some 16,000 distinct CDR3 sequences, approximately 6.5% seen once.

The material was lung tumor tissue, obtained at surgery. The chain is built from TRBV27 and TRBJ2-6; D is undetermined. This clonotype was sampled from a female donor with early-stage non-small cell lung cancer. In DNA, the CDR3 is TGTGCCAGCAGCCCTGGCTCTGGGGCCAACGTCCTGACTTTC. Amino acid sequence: CASSPGSGANVLTF.